The following is a TCR beta chain sequence with its context. Its antigen is currently unknown. The data stem from a study of post-analysis software for immune sequencing data. Study as a whole: As for disease course, relapsing-remitting, secondary progressive and progressive-relapsing multiple sclerosis were all included. Study findings and constraints: The study found significantly lower normalized Chao1 diversity in multiple sclerosis patients than in controls. F measure showed strong co-clustering of same-batch samples. Controls had lower frequencies than patients of about 5 TRBV segments, which included TRBV5-6, TRBV5-1 and TRBV20-1.

Trimming removed 0 bases from V and 2 bases from J, with 15 bases in between. Per the germline V gene, CDR1 is SGHRS and CDR2 is YFSETQ. The CDR3 contains 17 residues. Unique molecular identifiers were carried by the TCR beta cDNA libraries. Using its own MiXCR run on the PCR reads, TCRdb lists one record per CDR3 protein. Found here are hundreds of thousands of distinct CDR3 sequences, about 60% of them singletons; the top ten hold approximately 10%. The sequenced sample was blood. The receptor was isolated from a girl aged 2 to 9 with multiple sclerosis. This chain links TRBV5-1 with TRBJ2-1; possible D gene TRBD2, 7 bases. Here the CDR3 DNA reads TGCGCCAGCAGCTTGGGCGGGGGCGGGAGTACCTACAATGAGCAGTTCTTC. Its translation: CASSLGGGGSTYNEQFF.